These 5 T cell receptor beta chains share one sample of origin, sequenced in a study of shared clonotypes between healthy human individuals. The data were produced by immunoSEQ multiplex PCR, yet TCRdb's version contains in-frame clones alone and is incomplete. The sample has a few hundred thousand clones; approximately 77% are singletons. Sequencing was carried out using PBMCs. These receptor sequences come from a woman aged 40 to 50 in good health. Some clones in this sample may be carry-over from other donors' samples.

This clone was counted between two and nine times. A clone one base away is much larger, so this may be a read error. This same CDR3 is encoded by further DNA sequences in the sample. This sequence joins TRBV28 and TRBJ2-2; perhaps TRBD1 as D (5 bases). Per the germline V gene, CDR1 is MDHEN and CDR2 is SYDVKM. This CDR3 has 15 residues. V was clipped by 5 bases and J by 0 bases, with 10 bases between them. In DNA form, the CDR3 reads TGTGCCAGCAGTCTGTCCAGGGCGAACACCGGGGAGCTGTTTTTT. It is translated as CASSLSRANTGELFF.

This chain links TRBV4-3 with TRBJ2-7, with D tentatively TRBD1 or TRBD2 (6 bases each). The CDR3 spans 15 residues. The ends were cut back, 4 bases at V and 1 base at J, with 14 bases in the middle. Germline V lookup: CDR1 LGHNA, CDR2 YSLEER. The CDR3, as DNA: TGCGCCAGCAGCCTAGAGGGGGGCCAATCCTACGAGCAGTACTTC. It codes for CASSLEGGQSYEQYF.

This chain connects TRBV7-2 to TRBJ1-5; D ambiguous. The CDR3 contains 14 residues. Trimming cost V 4 bases and J 0 bases, with 7 bases left between them. The V gene's germline CDR1 is SGHTA and CDR2 FQGNSA. CDR3 in DNA: TGTGCCAGCAGCTCCGAATATAGCAATCAGCCCCAGCATTTT. Its protein product is CASSSEYSNQPQHF.

For the CDR3, the DNA is TGTGCCAGCAGCTCCCGGACTAGCGGGAAAACAGATACGCAGTATTTT. Residues: CASSSRTSGKTDTQYF. The chain recombines TRBV9 with TRBJ2-3; 12 bases map to TRBD2. The V segment lost 4 bases and the J segment 3 bases; nucleotides outside the gene matches: 6. CDR1 and CDR2 (germline): SGDLS, YYNGEE. CDR3 size: 16 residues.

This clone is a singleton in its sample. The genes are TRBV10-3 and TRBJ2-7, with a weak D call TRBD1 (6 bases). With 3 bases removed from V and 12 bases from J, the gap between germline ends came to 33 bases. The CDR3 spans 18 residues. Germline CDR1 is ENHRY and CDR2 is SYGVKD. DNA of the CDR3: TGTGCCATCAGTGAAAATAAACAGGGTGGGTCATACCGGCCATACAGGTACTTC. It encodes CAISENKQGGSYRPYRYF.